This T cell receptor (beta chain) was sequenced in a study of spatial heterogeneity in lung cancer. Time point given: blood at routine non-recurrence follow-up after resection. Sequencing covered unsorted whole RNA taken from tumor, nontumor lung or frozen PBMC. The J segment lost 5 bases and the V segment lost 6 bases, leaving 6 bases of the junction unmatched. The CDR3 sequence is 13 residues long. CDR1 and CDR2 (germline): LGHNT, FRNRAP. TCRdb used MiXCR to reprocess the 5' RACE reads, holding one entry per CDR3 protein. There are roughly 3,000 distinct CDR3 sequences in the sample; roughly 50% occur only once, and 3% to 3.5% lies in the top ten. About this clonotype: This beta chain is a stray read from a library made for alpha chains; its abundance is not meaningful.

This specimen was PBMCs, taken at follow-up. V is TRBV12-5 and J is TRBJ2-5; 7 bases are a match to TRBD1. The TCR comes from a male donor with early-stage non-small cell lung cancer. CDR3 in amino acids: CASGLTGSETQYF. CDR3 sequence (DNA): TGTGCTAGTGGGCTGACAGGGAGTGAGACCCAGTACTTC.